Below, one T cell receptor (beta chain) is given with its context. The sample originates from a study of T-cell memory formation after mild COVID-19. The CDR3 contains 16 residues. Germline V gene data show CDR1 as LGHNA and CDR2 as YSLEER. The junction had 2 bases not matched to a gene; V was cut back by 0 bases and J by 2 bases. Constant-segment primers served in 5'RACE that generated TCR alpha and TCR beta cDNA libraries bearing sample barcodes and UMIs. Each CDR3 protein is one row after TCRdb ran MiXCR on the 5' RACE reads. The sample lists roughly 110,000 distinct CDR3 sequences, 12% occurring once.

The gene calls are TRBV4-3 and TRBJ2-3; 10 nucleotides align to TRBD2. The TCR was taken from an adult woman who had mild COVID-19 (a few samples of this study predate the infection). Cell type and time point are not known. The sample taken for sequencing was PBMCs or a T cell subset sorted from them (not recorded which). The CDR3 region is CASSQETSGYTDTQYF. CDR3 coding DNA: TGCGCCAGCAGCCAAGAGACTAGCGGGTACACAGATACGCAGTATTTT.